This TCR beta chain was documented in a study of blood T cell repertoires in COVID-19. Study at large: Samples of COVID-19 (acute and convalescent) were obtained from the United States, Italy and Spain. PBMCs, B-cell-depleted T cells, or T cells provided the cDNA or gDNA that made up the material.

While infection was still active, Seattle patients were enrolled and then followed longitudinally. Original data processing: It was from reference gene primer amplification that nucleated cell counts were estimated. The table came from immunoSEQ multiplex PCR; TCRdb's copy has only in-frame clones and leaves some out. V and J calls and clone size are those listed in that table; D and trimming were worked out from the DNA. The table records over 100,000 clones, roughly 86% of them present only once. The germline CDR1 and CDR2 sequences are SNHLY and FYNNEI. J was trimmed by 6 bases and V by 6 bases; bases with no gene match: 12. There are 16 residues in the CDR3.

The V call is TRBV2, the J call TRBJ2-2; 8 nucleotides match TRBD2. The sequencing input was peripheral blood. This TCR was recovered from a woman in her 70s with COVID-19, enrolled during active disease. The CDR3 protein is CASSPASARGAGELFF. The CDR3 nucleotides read TGTGCCAGCAGCCCAGCCTCGGCGCGGGGGGCCGGGGAGCTGTTTTTT.